Listed below are T cell receptor beta chains from one sample, sequenced in a study of CD8+CD57+ T cells in acquired aplastic anemia. TCRdb fed the reads into MiXCR, producing one record per CDR3 protein. The sample records 250,000 to 300,000 distinct CDR3 sequences, approximately 58% being singletons. The sample was sorted CD4+, CD8+, or CD8+CD57+ T cells (not recorded which) from PBMCs. The receptors derive from a human donor with aplastic anemia. CDR3s include the opening cysteine and the closing phenylalanine or tryptophan. D genes are given only for firm matches. The size entry is marked missing in some rows and otherwise reads once, few, many or a size class.

D gene: TRBD1; CDR3 length: 15; clone size: .; V gene: TRBV7-8; J gene: TRBJ2-7; CDR3 DNA: TGTGCCAGCAGCCCTTGGACAGGGGGAGGAAACGAGCAGTACTTC; CDR3 protein: CASSPWTGGGNEQYF
D gene: .; CDR3 length: 15; clone size: few; V gene: TRBV19; J gene: TRBJ1-1; CDR3 DNA: TGTGCCAGTACCTCCGTGAGTCAGGGGAACACTGAAGCTTTCTTT; CDR3 protein: CASTSVSQGNTEAFF
D gene: TRBD2; CDR3 length: 13; clone size: .; V gene: TRBV29-1; J gene: TRBJ2-5; CDR3 DNA: TGCAGCGTTTCTAGCGGGGGGAAGGAGACCCAGTACTTC; CDR3 protein: CSVSSGGKETQYF
D gene: TRBD2; CDR3 length: 14; clone size: .; V gene: TRBV2; J gene: TRBJ2-1; CDR3 DNA: TGTGCCAGCAGTCCGACTAGCGGGGGCGCTAGGCAGTTCTTC; CDR3 protein: CASSPTSGGARQFF
D gene: TRBD2; CDR3 length: 16; clone size: once; V gene: TRBV7-6; J gene: TRBJ2-7; CDR3 DNA: TGTGCCAGCAGCTTAGGGCCTAGCGGGGCGTCCTACGAGCAGTACTTC; CDR3 protein: CASSLGPSGASYEQYF
D gene: .; CDR3 length: 15; clone size: .; V gene: TRBV10-3; J gene: TRBJ2-2; CDR3 DNA: TGTGCCATCAGTGCCCGGCTAGTGGACACCGGGGAGCTGTTTTTT; CDR3 protein: CAISARLVDTGELFF
D gene: .; CDR3 length: 15; clone size: once; V gene: TRBV7-6; J gene: TRBJ1-5; CDR3 DNA: TGTGCCAGCAGCTTATCCCCCGACTCCAATCAGCCCCAGCATTTT; CDR3 protein: CASSLSPDSNQPQHF
D gene: TRBD1; CDR3 length: 11; clone size: .; V gene: TRBV7-3; J gene: TRBJ2-1; CDR3 DNA: TGTGCCAACAGGGGACAGGATGAGCAGTTCTTC; CDR3 protein: CANRGQDEQFF
D gene: TRBD2; CDR3 length: 13; clone size: .; V gene: TRBV7-3; J gene: TRBJ2-3; CDR3 DNA: TGTGCCAGCAGCCGACCGGGGGGAGATACGCAGTATTTT; CDR3 protein: CASSRPGGDTQYF
D gene: .; CDR3 length: 13; clone size: .; V gene: TRBV5-1; J gene: TRBJ2-7; CDR3 DNA: TGCGCCAGCAGCTTGTCCAAAGTCAACGAGCAGTACTTC; CDR3 protein: CASSLSKVNEQYF
D gene: .; CDR3 length: 15; clone size: once; V gene: TRBV2; J gene: TRBJ2-7; CDR3 DNA: TGTGCCAGCACCGATAGGCGGGGGCAGTCGGGTGAGCAGTACTTC; CDR3 protein: CASTDRRGQSGEQYF
D gene: TRBD1; CDR3 length: 13; clone size: .; V gene: TRBV6-6; J gene: TRBJ2-7; CDR3 DNA: TGTGCCAGCCAGGGACAGGGAAAACACGAGCAGTACTTC; CDR3 protein: CASQGQGKHEQYF
D gene: TRBD2; CDR3 length: 14; clone size: .; V gene: TRBV12-3/TRBV12-4; J gene: TRBJ2-7; CDR3 DNA: TGTGCCAGCAGTTTAATAGCGGGAGGTCGCGAGCAGTACTTC; CDR3 protein: CASSLIAGGREQYF
D gene: TRBD2; CDR3 length: 16; clone size: .; V gene: TRBV27; J gene: TRBJ2-1; CDR3 DNA: TGTGCCAGCAGTCCCAGGACTAGCGGGGCCAACAATGAGCAGTTCTTC; CDR3 protein: CASSPRTSGANNEQFF
D gene: .; CDR3 length: 12; clone size: few; V gene: TRBV29-1; J gene: TRBJ2-7; CDR3 DNA: TGCAGCGCAGGACCCGGGAGCTACGAGCAGTACTTC; CDR3 protein: CSAGPGSYEQYF
D gene: .; CDR3 length: 15; clone size: few; V gene: TRBV7-2; J gene: TRBJ1-6; CDR3 DNA: TGTGCCAGCAGCTTATTGGGGGACCGTAATTCACCCCTCCACTTT; CDR3 protein: CASSLLGDRNSPLHF
D gene: TRBD1; CDR3 length: 16; clone size: many; V gene: TRBV7-9; J gene: TRBJ1-5; CDR3 DNA: TGTGCCAGCAGCTTAGGGACAGGGCACCCCAATCAGCCCCAGCATTTT; CDR3 protein: CASSLGTGHPNQPQHF
D gene: .; CDR3 length: 15; clone size: many; V gene: TRBV10-3; J gene: TRBJ2-2; CDR3 DNA: TGTGCCATCAGTGGGGGGAATTCGAACACCGGGGAGCTGTTTTTT; CDR3 protein: CAISGGNSNTGELFF
D gene: .; CDR3 length: 12; clone size: .; V gene: TRBV12-5; J gene: TRBJ1-1; CDR3 DNA: TGTGCTAGTGGTATTACGGGCACTGAAGCTTTCTTT; CDR3 protein: CASGITGTEAFF
D gene: TRBD2; CDR3 length: 13; clone size: many; V gene: TRBV29-1; J gene: TRBJ2-7; CDR3 DNA: TGCAGCGTAGGGGGACTAGCCTCCTACGAGCAGTACTTC; CDR3 protein: CSVGGLASYEQYF
D gene: .; CDR3 length: 11; clone size: .; V gene: TRBV29-1; J gene: TRBJ1-1; CDR3 DNA: TGCAGCGTCCGGATGAACACTGAAGCTTTCTTT; CDR3 protein: CSVRMNTEAFF
D gene: .; CDR3 length: 16; clone size: .; V gene: TRBV9; J gene: TRBJ2-1; CDR3 DNA: TGTGCCAGCAGCGTAGCTATGGCGGGACCTCGTAATGAGCAGTTCTTC; CDR3 protein: CASSVAMAGPRNEQFF
D gene: .; CDR3 length: 16; clone size: .; V gene: TRBV20-1; J gene: TRBJ2-7; CDR3 DNA: TGCAGTGCTAGCCCCGAGGCAGGGAGGTTTTTCGACGAGCAGTACTTC; CDR3 protein: CSASPEAGRFFDEQYF
D gene: .; CDR3 length: 14; clone size: .; V gene: TRBV19; J gene: TRBJ2-3; CDR3 DNA: TGTGCCAGTAGTATGATAGGGAGCACAGATACGCAGTATTTT; CDR3 protein: CASSMIGSTDTQYF
D gene: .; CDR3 length: 15; clone size: .; V gene: TRBV7-8; J gene: TRBJ2-7; CDR3 DNA: TGTGCCAGCAGCGTTACAGCTTTCGCTTGGTACGAGCAGTACTTC; CDR3 protein: CASSVTAFAWYEQYF
D gene: TRBD2; CDR3 length: 14; clone size: many; V gene: TRBV13; J gene: TRBJ2-5; CDR3 DNA: TGTGCCAGCAGCTACAGCGGGGGGGGAGAGACCCAGTACTTC; CDR3 protein: CASSYSGGGETQYF
D gene: .; CDR3 length: 16; clone size: many; V gene: TRBV5-1; J gene: TRBJ1-6; CDR3 DNA: TGCGCCAGCAGCCTCCAGCCGGGTGCAGATGGTTCACCCCTCCACTTT; CDR3 protein: CASSLQPGADGSPLHF
D gene: .; CDR3 length: 13; clone size: many; V gene: TRBV20-1; J gene: TRBJ1-3; CDR3 DNA: TGCAGTGCTAGAGTAAGCTCTGGAAACACCATATATTTT; CDR3 protein: CSARVSSGNTIYF
D gene: TRBD2; CDR3 length: 14; clone size: few; V gene: TRBV9; J gene: TRBJ2-1; CDR3 DNA: TGTGCCAGCAGCGTAGGACTAGCGGGATCGGAGCAGTTCTTC; CDR3 protein: CASSVGLAGSEQFF
D gene: TRBD1; CDR3 length: 15; clone size: .; V gene: TRBV24-1; J gene: TRBJ2-1; CDR3 DNA: TGTGCCACCAGTGGAGGGGACAGGGGATACAATGAGCAGTTCTTC; CDR3 protein: CATSGGDRGYNEQFF
D gene: .; CDR3 length: 15; clone size: .; V gene: TRBV12-3/TRBV12-4; J gene: TRBJ2-5; CDR3 DNA: TGTGCCAGCAGTCCCCCTAGGAGGGGTCAAGAGACCCAGTACTTC; CDR3 protein: CASSPPRRGQETQYF
D gene: .; CDR3 length: 15; clone size: few; V gene: TRBV7-9; J gene: TRBJ1-2; CDR3 DNA: TGTGCCAGCAGCTTAACACCGACCCCGTCTCATGGCTACACCTTC; CDR3 protein: CASSLTPTPSHGYTF
D gene: TRBD1; CDR3 length: 14; clone size: many; V gene: TRBV27; J gene: TRBJ2-1; CDR3 DNA: TGTGCCAGCAGTACCCTCCTTGGGGCAGGGGGGCAGTTCTTC; CDR3 protein: CASSTLLGAGGQFF
D gene: TRBD1; CDR3 length: 15; clone size: few; V gene: TRBV20-1; J gene: TRBJ2-4; CDR3 DNA: TGCAGTGCTAGAGACCCGACAGGGGTCGCAAACATTCAGTACTTC; CDR3 protein: CSARDPTGVANIQYF
D gene: .; CDR3 length: 18; clone size: many; V gene: TRBV5-1; J gene: TRBJ1-3; CDR3 DNA: TGCGCCAGCAGCTACCGGCCCGGGGGGGGCAGCTCTGGAAACACCATATATTTT; CDR3 protein: CASSYRPGGGSSGNTIYF
D gene: .; CDR3 length: 13; clone size: .; V gene: TRBV20-1; J gene: TRBJ2-3; CDR3 DNA: TGCAGTGCTAGAAGCGGCGCCCAGATTACGCAGTATTTT; CDR3 protein: CSARSGAQITQYF
D gene: .; CDR3 length: 13; clone size: .; V gene: TRBV7-4; J gene: TRBJ2-3; CDR3 DNA: TGTGCCAGCAGCCCCCCGACCGAAGATACGCAGTATTTT; CDR3 protein: CASSPPTEDTQYF
D gene: .; CDR3 length: 14; clone size: once; V gene: TRBV2; J gene: TRBJ1-4; CDR3 DNA: TGTGCCAGCAGCGAGGAGGACGCCTATGAAAAACTGTTTTTT; CDR3 protein: CASSEEDAYEKLFF
D gene: .; CDR3 length: 13; clone size: many; V gene: TRBV19; J gene: TRBJ2-7; CDR3 DNA: TGTGCCGGTAGTATAAAATTGAGGGGCGAGCAGTACTTC; CDR3 protein: CAGSIKLRGEQYF
D gene: .; CDR3 length: 14; clone size: .; V gene: TRBV20-1; J gene: TRBJ2-3; CDR3 DNA: TGCAGTGGCACAGGGACTGGGGGCACAGATACGCAGTATTTT; CDR3 protein: CSGTGTGGTDTQYF
D gene: .; CDR3 length: 13; clone size: .; V gene: TRBV10-3; J gene: TRBJ1-1; CDR3 DNA: TGTGCCATCAGTGAGTCGGGGTACACTGAAGCTTTCTTT; CDR3 protein: CAISESGYTEAFF
D gene: .; CDR3 length: 15; clone size: many; V gene: TRBV6-1; J gene: TRBJ2-7; CDR3 DNA: TGTGCCAGCAGTGAGCAGGGGGGACGGAACTACGAGCAGTACTTC; CDR3 protein: CASSEQGGRNYEQYF
D gene: TRBD1; CDR3 length: 17; clone size: once; V gene: TRBV15; J gene: TRBJ1-4; CDR3 DNA: TGTGCCACCAGCAGAGAGGGACAGGGTGCAACTAATGAAAAACTGTTTTTT; CDR3 protein: CATSREGQGATNEKLFF
D gene: .; CDR3 length: 16; clone size: .; V gene: TRBV25-1; J gene: TRBJ2-7; CDR3 DNA: TGTGCCAGCAGTGAAAAGGCGTTTCGGCCTCCTGTCGAGCAGTACTTC; CDR3 protein: CASSEKAFRPPVEQYF
D gene: .; CDR3 length: 16; clone size: many; V gene: TRBV9; J gene: TRBJ2-1; CDR3 DNA: TGTGCCAGCAGTAGGGGCAGCGGACTCACCTACAATGAGCAGTTCTTC; CDR3 protein: CASSRGSGLTYNEQFF
D gene: .; CDR3 length: 12; clone size: .; V gene: TRBV5-6; J gene: TRBJ2-5; CDR3 DNA: TGTGCCAGCAGCCGATGGGAGGAGACCCAGTACTTC; CDR3 protein: CASSRWEETQYF
D gene: .; CDR3 length: 14; clone size: .; V gene: TRBV6-5; J gene: TRBJ2-7; CDR3 DNA: TGTGCCAGCAGTTACTCTTCAAGTCCCTACGAGCAGTACTTC; CDR3 protein: CASSYSSSPYEQYF
D gene: .; CDR3 length: 13; clone size: .; V gene: TRBV20-1; J gene: TRBJ1-6; CDR3 DNA: TGCAGTGCTAGGGAGACCTATAATTCACCCCTCCACTTT; CDR3 protein: CSARETYNSPLHF
D gene: .; CDR3 length: 10; clone size: few; V gene: TRBV7-9; J gene: TRBJ1-1; CDR3 DNA: TGTGCCTTCGGGGACACTGAAGCTTTCTTT; CDR3 protein: CAFGDTEAFF
D gene: TRBD2; CDR3 length: 15; clone size: .; V gene: TRBV20-1; J gene: TRBJ2-7; CDR3 DNA: TGCAGTGCTAGCCCCGGGACTAGCGGGGGCGGCGAGCAGTACTTC; CDR3 protein: CSASPGTSGGGEQYF
D gene: .; CDR3 length: 16; clone size: once; V gene: TRBV7-9; J gene: TRBJ1-6; CDR3 DNA: TGCGCCAGCAGCCCGGGGGCGGGGGTCTATAATTCACCCCTCCACTTT; CDR3 protein: CASSPGAGVYNSPLHF
D gene: .; CDR3 length: 12; clone size: .; V gene: TRBV6-1; J gene: TRBJ2-7; CDR3 DNA: TGTGCCAGCAGTAGAGGGGTCTACGAGCAGTACTTC; CDR3 protein: CASSRGVYEQYF
D gene: TRBD1; CDR3 length: 10; clone size: few; V gene: TRBV29-1; J gene: TRBJ1-1; CDR3 DNA: TGCAGCGTTGGTCGACAGGGGGACTTCTTT; CDR3 protein: CSVGRQGDFF
D gene: .; CDR3 length: 15; clone size: few; V gene: TRBV5-1; J gene: TRBJ1-6; CDR3 DNA: TGCGCCAGCGCGGGAGAAACAATCTATAATTCACCCCTCCACTTT; CDR3 protein: CASAGETIYNSPLHF
D gene: .; CDR3 length: 14; clone size: few; V gene: TRBV5-1; J gene: TRBJ2-3; CDR3 DNA: TGTGCCAGCAGCCGCGGGACCGGCACAGATACGCAGTATTTT; CDR3 protein: CASSRGTGTDTQYF